These T cell receptor beta chains were read from a single sample in a study of T cell repertoires in cytomegalovirus infection. TCRdb redid the calling of the reads with MiXCR, one entry per CDR3 protein. This table has about 920,000 distinct CDR3 sequences, around 30% appearing once. Their cognate antigens are unknown. This specimen was cultured CD8+ T cells from PBMCs, taken from culture after CMV antigen stimulation. These TCRs come from a human donor in good health (CMV status not recorded). Some clones in this sample may be carry-over from other donors' samples. Each CDR3 is given with its conserved first and last residue. A D gene is named only where the DNA matches it firmly. A clone size is listed for some rows: how often the clone was seen (once, few, many), or a class if it is expanded.

TRBV2	10	TRBJ2-2	-	few	TGTGCCAGCAGTGGTCGGGGGCTGTTTTTT	CASSGRGLFF
TRBV6-2/TRBV6-3	14	TRBJ2-1	-	-	TGTGCCAGCAGCTTAATGGTGTCCTACAATGAGCAGTTCTTC	CASSLMVSYNEQFF
TRBV6-1	17	TRBJ2-2	TRBD1	once	TGTGCCAGCAGTGAAGGATTAGGGACAGGGGACACCGGGGAGCTGTTTTTT	CASSEGLGTGDTGELFF
TRBV28	15	TRBJ1-1	-	-	TGTGCCAGCAGTTTCCCTGGGAGGGGCGAGACTGAAGCTTTCTTT	CASSFPGRGETEAFF
TRBV4-2	14	TRBJ2-2	-	-	TGTGCCAGCAGCCATGGACTTAACACCGGGGAGCTGTTTTTT	CASSHGLNTGELFF
TRBV7-6	15	TRBJ2-1	-	many	TGTGCCAGCAGCCCAGGGTTCGGCTCCTACAATGAGCAGTTCTTC	CASSPGFGSYNEQFF
TRBV19	13	TRBJ1-5	-	-	TGTGCCAGTGATCAGGGGTTCAATCAGCCCCAGCATTTT	CASDQGFNQPQHF
TRBV4-1	15	TRBJ1-4	TRBD1	once	TGCGCCAGCAGCCAAGATGACAGGGGGGCAGAAAAACTGTTTTTT	CASSQDDRGAEKLFF
TRBV27	15	TRBJ2-1	TRBD2	-	TGTGCCAGCAGTTCCCTGGGCGGGGGAAACAATGAGCAGTTCTTC	CASSSLGGGNNEQFF
TRBV12-3/TRBV12-4	12	TRBJ2-3	-	few	TGTGCCAGCAGTTCTGGGCGTGTGGAGCAGTATTTT	CASSSGRVEQYF
TRBV5-4	15	TRBJ2-1	TRBD1	few	TGTGCCAGCAGCTTAGGACAGGGGGCGCAGGATGAGCAGTTCTTC	CASSLGQGAQDEQFF
TRBV7-9	13	TRBJ1-1	-	few	TGTGCCAGCAAGCTAAGGGAAAGGGGGGAAGCTTTCTTT	CASKLRERGEAFF
TRBV25-1	12	TRBJ2-5	-	-	TGTGCCAGCAATTCCCTTGAAGAGACCCAGTACTTC	CASNSLEETQYF
TRBV5-4	16	TRBJ2-2	-	-	TGTGCCAGCAGCTCAGCACAACTCGGGCATGTCGGGGAGCTGTTTTTT	CASSSAQLGHVGELFF
TRBV10-3	14	TRBJ2-5	-	-	TGTGCCATCAGTGAGTCAGAGGGCCCAGGGACCCAGTACTTC	CAISESEGPGTQYF
TRBV10-2	17	TRBJ2-5	TRBD2	few	TGCGCCAGCAGTGAGTCGAAGGGTACTAGCGGGGAAGAGACCCAGTACTTC	CASSESKGTSGEETQYF
TRBV27	18	TRBJ2-5	TRBD1	once	TGTGCCAGCAACCGCGCGGGCCTGGGACAGCGGACAGGCGAGACCCAGTACTTC	CASNRAGLGQRTGETQYF
TRBV7-9	14	TRBJ2-7	-	-	TGTGCCAGCAGCTTTCAAGGCACAAGCTACGAGCAGTACTTC	CASSFQGTSYEQYF
TRBV19	14	TRBJ1-2	-	once	TGTGTCAGTAGTCCTTCGGGGCTTAACTATGGCTACACCTTC	CVSSPSGLNYGYTF
TRBV18	20	TRBJ1-2	TRBD1	few	TGTGCCAGCTCACCACCGATACAATGGACAGGGCATGGGGAGGTGAATGGCTACACCTTC	CASSPPIQWTGHGEVNGYTF
TRBV29-1	13	TRBJ2-5	-	few	TGCAGCGTTGAAGGGTTCGCGGGGGAGACCCAGTACTTC	CSVEGFAGETQYF
TRBV6-8	14	TRBJ2-1	-	few	TGTGCCAGCAGTTACCAGGGCCCGAGGAATGAGCAGTTCTTC	CASSYQGPRNEQFF
TRBV7-9	15	TRBJ2-3	-	few	TGTGCCAGCAGCTCTTACAGGGAGATCCCAGATACGCAGTATTTT	CASSSYREIPDTQYF
TRBV7-9	16	TRBJ2-4	-	-	TGTGCCAGCAGCACCCCGGACAGTACTGCCAAAAACATTCAGTACTTC	CASSTPDSTAKNIQYF
TRBV20-1	15	TRBJ2-3	-	few	TGCAGTGCTAGGCTGTCTCCCCGGCGGGCGGATACGCAGTATTTT	CSARLSPRRADTQYF
TRBV14	15	TRBJ1-2	-	-	TGTGCCAGCAGCCAGGGACAAGGATTTCACTATGGCTACACCTTC	CASSQGQGFHYGYTF
TRBV6-2/TRBV6-3	17	TRBJ2-1	TRBD2	few	TGTGCCAGCCAACTAGCGGGGGGCCCTAGCTCCTACAATGAGCAGTTCTTC	CASQLAGGPSSYNEQFF
TRBV24-1	15	TRBJ1-5	TRBD1	-	TGTGCCACCAGTGAAGGAAGGACAGGATATCAGCCCCAGCATTTT	CATSEGRTGYQPQHF
TRBV7-9	16	TRBJ1-1	-	few	TGTGCCAGCACCGGGCGGGGAACTTCCCGGGACACTGAAGCTTTCTTT	CASTGRGTSRDTEAFF
TRBV6-2/TRBV6-3	13	TRBJ1-1	-	few	TGTGCCAGCAGTTACTCGCGGAGCACTGAAGCTTTCTTT	CASSYSRSTEAFF
TRBV4-2	16	TRBJ2-1	-	-	TGTGCCAGCAGCCAAGATCCCGGGGGCGTCTACAATGAGCAGTTCTTC	CASSQDPGGVYNEQFF
TRBV6-1	14	TRBJ1-6	-	-	TGTGCCAGCAGTAAAGGCTGGGATAGTTCACCCCTCCACTTT	CASSKGWDSSPLHF
TRBV29-1	13	TRBJ1-2	-	few	TGCAGCGTCGGCGACAGAAATAACTATGGCTACACCTTC	CSVGDRNNYGYTF
TRBV4-3	16	TRBJ2-3	TRBD2	-	TGCGCCAGCAGCCAAGATGGCGGGGGGCCCACAGATACGCAGTATTTT	CASSQDGGGPTDTQYF
TRBV7-8	16	TRBJ2-1	-	many	TGTGCCAGCATCCCAGAGGCGGGGGCTTTCTACAATGAGCAGTTCTTC	CASIPEAGAFYNEQFF
TRBV6-2/TRBV6-3	15	TRBJ1-1	TRBD1	few	TGTGCCAGCAGTAAGAGGGACAGGGTCAACACTGAAGCTTTCTTT	CASSKRDRVNTEAFF
TRBV12-3/TRBV12-4	18	TRBJ1-4	-	-	TGTGCCAGCAGTTTTAGGGTCTACGCGGAGGGAAGGAATGAAAAACTGTTTTTT	CASSFRVYAEGRNEKLFF
TRBV29-1	12	TRBJ1-2	TRBD1	-	TGCAGCGTCGAATCGGGACAGTATGGCTACACCTTC	CSVESGQYGYTF
TRBV27	16	TRBJ2-6	-	-	TGTGCCAGCAGTTCCACCCATTTCTCTGGGGCCAACGTCCTGACTTTC	CASSSTHFSGANVLTF
TRBV12-3/TRBV12-4	17	TRBJ1-2	TRBD1	few	TGTGCCAGCAGTCCACTGAGGCCCGGGACAGGGGTTAATGGCTACACCTTC	CASSPLRPGTGVNGYTF
TRBV14	13	TRBJ1-3	-	few	TGTGCCAGCAGTCCGCTGACTGGAAACACCATATATTTT	CASSPLTGNTIYF
TRBV27	14	TRBJ1-1	TRBD1	once	TGTGCCAGCAGTACCGGGACAGGGCAAAATGAAGCTTTCTTT	CASSTGTGQNEAFF
TRBV7-9	15	TRBJ2-5	-	-	TGTGCCAGCAGCCTGGTCTTGTCACGGCAAGATACCCAGTACTTC	CASSLVLSRQDTQYF
TRBV10-1	12	TRBJ1-6	TRBD1	many	TGCGCCAGCGGACAGGGAGGTTCACCCCTCCACTTT	CASGQGGSPLHF
TRBV6-1	15	TRBJ2-2	TRBD1	few	TGTGCCAGCAGCGTCCGGGACAGGGACACCGGGGAGCTGTTTTTT	CASSVRDRDTGELFF
TRBV7-9	13	TRBJ1-2	TRBD1	-	TGTGCCAGCAGCAAAGGGACAGCCTATGGCTACACCTTC	CASSKGTAYGYTF
TRBV27	14	TRBJ1-5	TRBD1	-	TGTGCCAGCAGGGGGGGGACAGGGGTTCAGCCCCAGCATTTT	CASRGGTGVQPQHF
TRBV6-6	14	TRBJ1-3	TRBD1	-	TGTGCCAGCAGGGGACAGGGTGTTGGAAACACCATATATTTT	CASRGQGVGNTIYF
TRBV10-3	19	TRBJ2-2	-	few	TGTGCCATCAGTGAGCAAGAACCCGTTATTGCCCTGAACACCGGGGAGCTGTTTTTT	CAISEQEPVIALNTGELFF
TRBV7-6	18	TRBJ1-5	-	many	TGTGCCAGCAGCGAAACGGGACCCAGCCCCTATAGCAATCAGCCCCAGCATTTT	CASSETGPSPYSNQPQHF
TRBV7-8	15	TRBJ1-2	-	many	TGTGCCAGCAGCGGGCCGGGCGGCACTAACTATGGCTACACCTTC	CASSGPGGTNYGYTF
TRBV7-6	12	TRBJ2-2	-	many	TGTGCCAGCAGCTCAACTATCGGGGAGCTGTTTTTT	CASSSTIGELFF